This T cell receptor (beta chain) was recorded in a study of blood T cell repertoires in COVID-19. Looking at the study overall: Samples representing acute and convalescent COVID-19 were sourced from the United States, Italy and Spain.

Clinical histories supplied by participants themselves formed the basis of cohort assignment. The protocol was immunoSEQ multiplex PCR, while the TCRdb copy is restricted to in-frame clones and leaves out a portion. The sample lists a few hundred thousand clones; about 91% were seen once. Per the germline V gene, CDR1 is SNHLY and CDR2 is FYNNEI. Trimming took off 5 bases at V and 5 bases at J, with 11 bases between the two ends. This CDR3 has 13 residues. J is TRBJ2-3 and V is TRBV2, with a possible D match to TRBD1 (5 bases). Sequenced input: PBMCs or T cells enriched from blood (not recorded which). This TCR was sampled from a woman aged 45-65 years with acute COVID-19. CDR3 DNA: TGTGCCAGCAGTAGCCTTAGGGGAGATACGCAGTATTTT. Amino acids: CASSSLRGDTQYF.